The following is a TCR beta chain sequence with its context. This sample is drawn from a study of blood T cell repertoires in COVID-19. Background on the study: Both acute and convalescent COVID-19 samples were obtained from the United States, Italy and Spain.

Repertoires were generated with immunoSEQ multiplex PCR, while TCRdb's copy carries only in-frame clones and drops some. Counted here are 55,000 to 80,000 clones, 60% to 75% occurring once; the ten biggest clones make up roughly 27%. The CDR3 covers 12 residues. V was pared by 4 bases and J by 9 bases, with 13 bases between. Germline-derived CDR1 and CDR2 are GTSNPN and SVGIG (reference sequence). This clonotype originated in a woman older than 75 with acute or convalescent COVID-19. Sample: peripheral blood. J is TRBJ2-1 and V is TRBV30, with D perhaps matching TRBD2 (7 bases). CDR3 nucleotides: TGTGCCTGGACCAAGGGGGGGGGTGAGCAGTTCTTC. Translation gives CAWTKGGGEQFF.